This is a list of T cell receptor beta chains from one sample in a study of blood T cell repertoires in COVID-19. Some clones are missing from TCRdb's copy, which holds only in-frame ones; the method was immunoSEQ multiplex PCR. Among 80,000 to 95,000 clones listed, about 85% were seen once. The sequencing input was peripheral blood. These TCRs come from a man aged 80 or over with active or convalescent COVID-19. Both conserved end residues are part of each CDR3. The order of the fields is V gene, clone size, D gene, J gene, CDR3 DNA, CDR3 protein. A D gene is named only where the DNA matches it firmly. Not every row has a clone size; where given, it reads once, few, many or a size class.

v_call: TRBV6-6
clone_size: few
d_call: NA
j_call: TRBJ1-2
cdr3_nt: TGTGCCAGCAGTTACACAGGACAAGCTAACTATGGCTACACCTTC
cdr3_aa: CASSYTGQANYGYTF

v_call: TRBV5-1
clone_size: NA
d_call: NA
j_call: TRBJ2-5
cdr3_nt: TGCGCCAGCAGCCCGGTTTGGCGGGACGGGCGAGCGGAGACCCAGTACTTC
cdr3_aa: CASSPVWRDGRAETQYF

v_call: TRBV3-1/TRBV3-2
clone_size: NA
d_call: TRBD1
j_call: TRBJ2-7
cdr3_nt: TGTGCCAGCAGCCAAGTGGGGACAGCCAGCCGCTACGAGCAGTACTTC
cdr3_aa: CASSQVGTASRYEQYF

v_call: TRBV3-1/TRBV3-2
clone_size: NA
d_call: TRBD1
j_call: TRBJ2-7
cdr3_nt: TGTGCCAGCAGCCAAGGGACTGTAGCAGGGGGCAAGGACGAGCAGTACTTC
cdr3_aa: CASSQGTVAGGKDEQYF

v_call: TRBV5-1
clone_size: NA
d_call: TRBD1
j_call: TRBJ2-2
cdr3_nt: TGCGCCAGCAGGTCCGGGACAGGAGCCACCGGGGAGCTGTTTTTT
cdr3_aa: CASRSGTGATGELFF

v_call: TRBV7-2
clone_size: NA
d_call: NA
j_call: TRBJ1-3
cdr3_nt: TGTGCCAGCGCTATTGGGGGGGGTGGAAACACCATATATTTT
cdr3_aa: CASAIGGGGNTIYF

v_call: TRBV6-5
clone_size: NA
d_call: TRBD1
j_call: TRBJ1-2
cdr3_nt: TGTGCCAGCAGTTACTCCGTTGGAGGGGGCGGTTATGGCTACACCTTC
cdr3_aa: CASSYSVGGGGYGYTF

v_call: TRBV5-1
clone_size: NA
d_call: NA
j_call: TRBJ1-4
cdr3_nt: TGCGCCAGCAGCGGATACGGTTTTGAGGGTGAAAAACTGTTTTTT
cdr3_aa: CASSGYGFEGEKLFF

v_call: TRBV19
clone_size: NA
d_call: NA
j_call: TRBJ1-5
cdr3_nt: TGTGCCAGTAGAGGGGTGGGCCAGCCCCAGCATTTT
cdr3_aa: CASRGVGQPQHF

v_call: TRBV11-2
clone_size: NA
d_call: NA
j_call: TRBJ2-7
cdr3_nt: TGTGCCAGCGGACGGACAGTCCTCTACGAGCAGTACTTC
cdr3_aa: CASGRTVLYEQYF

v_call: TRBV19
clone_size: NA
d_call: NA
j_call: TRBJ1-2
cdr3_nt: TGTGCCAGCACGACAGGTGACTATGGCTACACCTTC
cdr3_aa: CASTTGDYGYTF

v_call: TRBV5-6
clone_size: NA
d_call: NA
j_call: TRBJ1-2
cdr3_nt: TGTGCCAGCTACCTCGGGGGAACCTATGGCTACACCTTC
cdr3_aa: CASYLGGTYGYTF

v_call: TRBV6-5
clone_size: once
d_call: TRBD2
j_call: TRBJ2-1
cdr3_nt: TGTGCCAGCAGTGACTCCCGACTAGCGGAGCAGTTCTTC
cdr3_aa: CASSDSRLAEQFF

v_call: TRBV12-3/TRBV12-4
clone_size: NA
d_call: TRBD2
j_call: TRBJ2-1
cdr3_nt: TGTGCCAGCAGTTTACCCGGGGGGGAGCAGTTCTTC
cdr3_aa: CASSLPGGEQFF

v_call: TRBV6-1
clone_size: NA
d_call: NA
j_call: TRBJ1-5
cdr3_nt: TGTGCCAGCAGTGATTTGGGGCTTCAGCCCCAGCATTTT
cdr3_aa: CASSDLGLQPQHF

v_call: TRBV2
clone_size: NA
d_call: NA
j_call: TRBJ2-1
cdr3_nt: TGTGCCAGCATTAAGGACTACTCCTACAATGAGCAGTTCTTC
cdr3_aa: CASIKDYSYNEQFF

v_call: TRBV6-5
clone_size: NA
d_call: TRBD1
j_call: TRBJ1-2
cdr3_nt: TGTGCCAGCAGTATCACAGGGGGCTCTGGCTACACCTTC
cdr3_aa: CASSITGGSGYTF

v_call: TRBV5-1
clone_size: NA
d_call: TRBD1
j_call: TRBJ2-6
cdr3_nt: TGCGCCAGCAGGACAGGGGTTGGGGCCAACGTCCTGACTTTC
cdr3_aa: CASRTGVGANVLTF

v_call: TRBV27
clone_size: NA
d_call: NA
j_call: TRBJ1-1
cdr3_nt: TGTGCCAGCAGGGAGACGGACAGAATGAACACTGAAGCTTTCTTT
cdr3_aa: CASRETDRMNTEAFF

v_call: TRBV6-5
clone_size: NA
d_call: NA
j_call: TRBJ2-6
cdr3_nt: TGTGCCAGCAGTCCGCAGTCCCCTGGGGCCAACGTCCTGACTTTC
cdr3_aa: CASSPQSPGANVLTF

v_call: TRBV11-2
clone_size: NA
d_call: TRBD1
j_call: TRBJ2-7
cdr3_nt: TGTGCCAGCAGCTTCACGGGACAGGGGTACTACGAGCAGTACTTC
cdr3_aa: CASSFTGQGYYEQYF

v_call: TRBV28
clone_size: NA
d_call: TRBD2
j_call: TRBJ2-5
cdr3_nt: TGTGCCAGTAGGACTAGCGGGGGGCTAGAGACCCAGTACTTC
cdr3_aa: CASRTSGGLETQYF

v_call: TRBV5-1
clone_size: NA
d_call: NA
j_call: TRBJ1-2
cdr3_nt: TGCGCCAGCAGCTTGGATCCAGGATCCTATGGCTACACCTTC
cdr3_aa: CASSLDPGSYGYTF

v_call: TRBV5-1
clone_size: NA
d_call: NA
j_call: TRBJ1-6
cdr3_nt: TGCGCCAGCAGCCCGTGGGGGGACCAATTTTCACCCCTCCACTTT
cdr3_aa: CASSPWGDQFSPLHF

v_call: TRBV7-9
clone_size: NA
d_call: NA
j_call: TRBJ1-1
cdr3_nt: TGTGCCAGCAGTCCTACTACCCGGGGTGAAGCTTTCTTT
cdr3_aa: CASSPTTRGEAFF

v_call: TRBV9
clone_size: NA
d_call: TRBD1
j_call: TRBJ1-4
cdr3_nt: TGTGCCAGCAGCGTAGGATCGGAGGGGGCGGTGTTTTTT
cdr3_aa: CASSVGSEGAVFF

v_call: TRBV18
clone_size: once
d_call: TRBD1
j_call: TRBJ1-1
cdr3_nt: TGTGCCAGCTCTCGGGCACAGGGGGCCCCTGAAGCTTTCTTT
cdr3_aa: CASSRAQGAPEAFF

v_call: TRBV28
clone_size: NA
d_call: NA
j_call: TRBJ2-7
cdr3_nt: TGTGCCAGCAGGGAGGGAGGGGACAATTGGAAGCCAGGGGACTTC
cdr3_aa: CASREGGDNWKPGDF

v_call: TRBV9
clone_size: NA
d_call: TRBD1
j_call: TRBJ2-2
cdr3_nt: TGTGCCAGCAGCCCCACGGGGACAGGCTGGAAGGCCGGGGAGCTGTTTTTT
cdr3_aa: CASSPTGTGWKAGELFF

v_call: TRBV19
clone_size: NA
d_call: NA
j_call: TRBJ2-2
cdr3_nt: TGTGCCAGTAACAATTGGGCGAGCACCGGGGAGCTGTTTTTT
cdr3_aa: CASNNWASTGELFF

v_call: TRBV3-1/TRBV3-2
clone_size: few
d_call: TRBD2
j_call: TRBJ2-7
cdr3_nt: TGTGCCAGCAGCCAAGATCCCAGCGGGGGGGCTGGGGAGCAGTACTTC
cdr3_aa: CASSQDPSGGAGEQYF

v_call: TRBV4-3
clone_size: NA
d_call: NA
j_call: TRBJ1-2
cdr3_nt: TGCGCCAGCAGCCAAGGGGGTAACAGGGTTGCGAACCTATATGGCTACACCTTC
cdr3_aa: CASSQGGNRVANLYGYTF

v_call: TRBV5-5
clone_size: NA
d_call: TRBD1
j_call: TRBJ1-2
cdr3_nt: TGTGCCAGCAGCCCGACAGGGGCGGATGGCTACACCTTC
cdr3_aa: CASSPTGADGYTF

v_call: TRBV14
clone_size: NA
d_call: TRBD1
j_call: TRBJ2-7
cdr3_nt: TGTGCCAGCAGCCAAGATCTCGGGACAGGGCAGTACTTC
cdr3_aa: CASSQDLGTGQYF

v_call: TRBV19
clone_size: NA
d_call: TRBD1
j_call: TRBJ2-1
cdr3_nt: TGTGCCAGTAGTCACCCGGGGGGGGACAGGGGCACCAATGAGCAGTTCTTC
cdr3_aa: CASSHPGGDRGTNEQFF

v_call: TRBV3-1/TRBV3-2
clone_size: NA
d_call: NA
j_call: TRBJ1-3
cdr3_nt: TGTGCCAGCACCCGCTCTGGAAACACCATATATTTT
cdr3_aa: CASTRSGNTIYF

v_call: TRBV5-1
clone_size: NA
d_call: NA
j_call: TRBJ1-2
cdr3_nt: TGCGCCAGGTCAGGGGAGTTGTGCTATGGCTACACCTTC
cdr3_aa: CARSGELCYGYTF

v_call: TRBV5-1
clone_size: few
d_call: NA
j_call: TRBJ1-5
cdr3_nt: TGCGCCAGCAGACAGGATAGCAATCAGCCCCAGCATTTT
cdr3_aa: CASRQDSNQPQHF

v_call: TRBV5-4
clone_size: NA
d_call: NA
j_call: TRBJ1-2
cdr3_nt: TGTGCCAGCAGCTTGGAGGCTGAGGAATCCTTC
cdr3_aa: CASSLEAEESF

v_call: TRBV11-2
clone_size: NA
d_call: NA
j_call: TRBJ1-1
cdr3_nt: TGTGCCAGCAGCTCCCGTGGGGCAGGGTCCACACGAAAGAACACTGAAGCTTTCTTT
cdr3_aa: CASSSRGAGSTRKNTEAFF

v_call: TRBV6-2/TRBV6-3
clone_size: NA
d_call: NA
j_call: TRBJ1-6
cdr3_nt: TGTGCCAGCAGCATGACAGATTATAATTCACCCCTCCACTTT
cdr3_aa: CASSMTDYNSPLHF